Following are 11 T cell receptor beta chains from one sample sequenced in a study of T cell repertoires in cytomegalovirus infection. TCRdb re-called the reads through MiXCR, storing one row per CDR3 protein. Among roughly 180,000 distinct CDR3 sequences listed, roughly 15% were seen once. The sample comprised CD8+ T cells from PBMCs. All receptors derive from a human donor in good health (CMV status not recorded). Some clones in this sample may be carry-over from other donors' samples.

The rearrangement joins TRBV20-1 to TRBJ2-7; D is perhaps TRBD1 (6 bases). V was pared by 1 base and J by 3 bases, with 16 bases between. CDR1 and CDR2 from the germline V gene are DFQATT and SNEGSKA (reference sequence). The CDR3 sequence is 15 residues long. CDR3 nucleotides: TGCAGTGCTAGAGTCCCAACAGGGTTCATCTACGAGCAGTACTTC. Amino acid sequence: CSARVPTGFIYEQYF.

The rearrangement uses TRBV2 and TRBJ2-3, with 8 bases fitting TRBD1. Germline loops: CDR1 SNHLY, CDR2 FYNNEI. The CDR3 loop spans 15 amino acids. Losses at the gene ends were 6 bases for V and 3 bases for J; bases not matched to a gene: 8. This CDR3 reads CASSAWTGITDTQYF. The CDR3 coding sequence is TGTGCCAGCAGCGCCTGGACAGGGATAACAGATACGCAGTATTTT. Full variable domain (rest looked up from reference TRBV2 and TRBJ2-3): EPEVTQTPSHQVTQMGQEVILRCVPISNHLYFYWYRQILGQKVEFLVSFYNNEISEKSEIFDDQFSVERPDGSNFTLKIRSTKLEDSAMYFCASSAWTGITDTQYFGPGTRLTVL.

This clonotype was counted a few times. V is TRBV7-2 and J is TRBJ1-5, with 9 bases matching TRBD1. Trimming at V came to 3 bases and at J to 0 bases, leaving 9 bases not matched to a gene. Germline CDR1 is SGHTA and CDR2 is FQGNSA. The CDR3 spans 18 residues. The CDR3, as DNA: TGTGCCAGCAGCTTCTCGACAGGGGGTGGGTATAGCAATCAGCCCCAGCATTTT. Translation gives CASSFSTGGGYSNQPQHF.

This clonotype was counted between two and nine times. This chain uses TRBV9 with TRBJ1-1; the D gene is possibly TRBD1 (6 bases). The germline V and J ends were trimmed by 0 bases and 5 bases, with 20 bases remaining between them. CDR3 length: 17 amino acids. Germline V gene sequence: CDR1 SGDLS, CDR2 YYNGEE. CDR3 protein: CASSVGFPDRTGTEAFF. Written as DNA, the CDR3 is TGTGCCAGCAGCGTAGGATTCCCCGACAGGACGGGAACTGAAGCTTTCTTT. The variable domain in full, completed from reference TRBV9 and TRBJ1-1, reads DSGVTQTPKHLITATGQRVTLRCSPRSGDLSVYWYQQSLDQGLQFLIQYYNGEERAKGNILERFSAQQFPDLHSELNLSSLELGDSALYFCASSVGFPDRTGTEAFFGQGTRLTVV.

The sample holds many counts of this clonotype. The rearrangement links TRBV7-3 to TRBJ2-1; 8 bases map to TRBD2. The V gene end was trimmed by 1 base and the J gene end by 5 bases; junction bases not matched to a gene: 7. CDR1 and CDR2 (germline): SGHTA, FQGTGA. The CDR3 length is 16 residues. In DNA, the CDR3 is TGTGCCAGCAGCTTAATTACGGGGGGGCAAAACAATGAGCAGTTCTTC. Translated, it gives CASSLITGGQNNEQFF.

The J gene is TRBJ1-2, the V gene TRBV29-1; TRBD1 matches at 11 bases. The CDR3 length is 16 residues. With V trimmed by 4 bases and J by 4 bases, 11 bases remained unmatched. Germline V gene sequence: CDR1 SQVTM, CDR2 ANQGSEA. This CDR3 is CSVGTGGPMGGYGYTF. The CDR3 DNA is TGCAGCGTTGGGACAGGGGGCCCCATGGGGGGCTATGGCTACACCTTC.

The chain links TRBV7-9 to TRBJ2-5, with 9 bases identical to TRBD1. Per the germline V gene, CDR1 is SEHNR and CDR2 is FQNEAQ (reference sequence). This CDR3 comprises 16 residues. J lost 3 bases, V lost 5 bases, and 10 bases had no gene match. The CDR3 DNA sequence: TGTGCCAGCAGCCCAATGGACAGGGGCGTGAAAGAGACCCAGTACTTC. This encodes CASSPMDRGVKETQYF.

This clonotype was seen more than once but under ten times. This rearrangement joins TRBV20-1 to TRBJ2-1; D ambiguous. The ends were cut back, 2 bases at V and 1 base at J, with 6 bases in the middle. Germline lookup yields CDR1 DFQATT and CDR2 SNEGSKA (reference sequence). CDR3 length: 13 residues. Here the CDR3 DNA reads TGCAGTGCTAGAATCGGGTCCTACAATGAGCAGTTCTTC. It codes for CSARIGSYNEQFF.

This clonotype appeared a single time. The genes are TRBV7-9 and TRBJ2-4; the D is unclear. Trimming took 1 base from V and 8 from J, leaving 3 bases between them. Germline loops: CDR1 SEHNR, CDR2 FQNEAQ (reference sequence). The CDR3 runs to 11 residues. CDR3 sequence reads: CASSLDYIQYF. The DNA of the CDR3 is TGTGCCAGCAGCTTAGATTACATTCAGTACTTC.

This clonotype was picked up a small number of times. This chain connects TRBV6-2 or TRBV6-3 to TRBJ2-2, with a possible D match to TRBD1 (6 bases). Per germline, CDR1 MNHEY and CDR2 SVGEGT. V was shortened by 0 bases and J by 2 bases, with 16 bases between the two germline ends. The CDR3 has 18 amino acids. CDR3 DNA: TGTGCCAGCAGTTACTCGAAAGAAGACAGGTCTAACACCGGGGAGCTGTTTTTT. Translating it yields CASSYSKEDRSNTGELFF.

This clonotype appeared a few times. V gene TRBV4-1 combines with J gene TRBJ1-5; D is possibly TRBD1 (5 bases). CDR3 length: 14 amino acids. Per the germline V gene, CDR1 is MGHRA and CDR2 is YSYEKL. V gave up 1 base and J gave up 2 bases, with 6 bases separating them. The CDR3 protein is CASSQGRGNQPQHF. The CDR3 coding sequence is TGCGCCAGCAGCCAAGGCAGGGGCAATCAGCCCCAGCATTTT.